The sequence of this TCR beta chain was determined in a study of cytomegalovirus exposure and HLA in healthy donors. Broader study findings: CMV serostatus was the only immune exposure information that was available.

This clone was observed a few times. The antigen remains undetermined. Amplification used 60 Vbeta primers and 13 Jbeta primers. Using immunoSEQ multiplex PCR, the repertoire was profiled, and TCRdb retains in-frame clones only, with some absent. The data contain 120,000 or so clones, roughly 15% of them seen just once; the ten biggest clones take up around 2.6%. The CDR3 has 16 amino acids. The trim removed 4 bases at V and 4 bases at J, leaving 5 bases unmatched. CDR1 and CDR2 (germline): SGDLS, YYNGEE. This chain joins TRBV9 and TRBJ2-3, with 14 bases lining up with TRBD2. Sequencing was done on a sample of PBMCs. This clonotype originated in a female donor in good health and CMV-seropositive. CDR3 bases: TGTGCCAGCAGCCTCGGGACTAGCGGGAGCGCAGATACGCAGTATTTT. It specifies CASSLGTSGSADTQYF.